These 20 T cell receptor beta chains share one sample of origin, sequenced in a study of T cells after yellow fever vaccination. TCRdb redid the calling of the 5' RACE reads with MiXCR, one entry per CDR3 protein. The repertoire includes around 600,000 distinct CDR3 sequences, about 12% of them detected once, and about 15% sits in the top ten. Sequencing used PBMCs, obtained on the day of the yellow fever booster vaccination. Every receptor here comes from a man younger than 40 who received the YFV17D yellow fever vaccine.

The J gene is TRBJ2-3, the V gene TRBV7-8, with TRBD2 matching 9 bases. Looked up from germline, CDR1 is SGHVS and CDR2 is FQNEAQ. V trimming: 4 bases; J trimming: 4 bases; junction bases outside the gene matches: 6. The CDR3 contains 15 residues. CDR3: CASSSSGKGADTQYF. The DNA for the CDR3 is TGTGCCAGCAGCTCTAGCGGGAAAGGCGCAGATACGCAGTATTTT. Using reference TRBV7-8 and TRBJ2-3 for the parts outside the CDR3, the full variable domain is GAGVSQSPRYKVAKRGQDVALRCDPISGHVSLFWYQQALGQGPEFLTYFQNEAQLDKSGLPSDRFFAERPEGSVSTLKIQRTQQEDSAVYLCASSSSGKGADTQYFGPGTRLTVL.

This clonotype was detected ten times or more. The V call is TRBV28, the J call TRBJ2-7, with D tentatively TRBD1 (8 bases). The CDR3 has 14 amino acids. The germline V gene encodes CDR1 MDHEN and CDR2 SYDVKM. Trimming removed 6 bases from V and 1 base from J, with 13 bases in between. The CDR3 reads CASSHRGGSYEQYF. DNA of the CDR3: TGTGCCAGCAGCCACAGGGGGGGTTCCTACGAGCAGTACTTC. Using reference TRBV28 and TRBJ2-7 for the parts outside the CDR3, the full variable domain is DVKVTQSSRYLVKRTGEKVFLECVQDMDHENMFWYRQDPGLGLRLIYFSYDVKMKEKGDIPEGYSVSREKKERFSLILESASTNQTSMYLCASSHRGGSYEQYFGPGTRLTVT.

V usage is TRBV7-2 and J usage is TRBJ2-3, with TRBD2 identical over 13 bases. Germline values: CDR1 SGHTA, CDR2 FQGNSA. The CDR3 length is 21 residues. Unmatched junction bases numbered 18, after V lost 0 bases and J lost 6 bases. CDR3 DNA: TGTGCCAGCAGCTTAGCCCCGACTAGCGGGAGGCCTTACCGTGGGGCTGATACGCAGTATTTT. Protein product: CASSLAPTSGRPYRGADTQYF.

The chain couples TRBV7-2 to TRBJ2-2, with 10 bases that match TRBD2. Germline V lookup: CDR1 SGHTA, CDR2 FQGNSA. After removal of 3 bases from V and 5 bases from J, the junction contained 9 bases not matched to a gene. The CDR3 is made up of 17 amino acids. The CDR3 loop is CASSFRAGLAATGELFF. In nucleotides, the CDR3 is TGTGCCAGCAGCTTTAGGGCCGGACTAGCGGCAACCGGGGAGCTGTTTTTT.

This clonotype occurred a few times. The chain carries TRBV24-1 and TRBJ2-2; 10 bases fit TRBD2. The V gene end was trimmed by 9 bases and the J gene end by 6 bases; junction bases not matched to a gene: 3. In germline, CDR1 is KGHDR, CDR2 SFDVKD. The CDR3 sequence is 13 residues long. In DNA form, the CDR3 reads TGTGCCACCCTAGCGGGAGCCGCCGGGGAGCTGTTTTTT. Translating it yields CATLAGAAGELFF.

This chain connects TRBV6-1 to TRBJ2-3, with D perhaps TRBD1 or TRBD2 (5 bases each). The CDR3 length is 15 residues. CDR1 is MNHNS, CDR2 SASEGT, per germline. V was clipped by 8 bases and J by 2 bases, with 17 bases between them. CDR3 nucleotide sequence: TGTGCCAGCTCCCCAGAGGGGCGAAACACAGATACGCAGTATTTT. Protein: CASSPEGRNTDTQYF.

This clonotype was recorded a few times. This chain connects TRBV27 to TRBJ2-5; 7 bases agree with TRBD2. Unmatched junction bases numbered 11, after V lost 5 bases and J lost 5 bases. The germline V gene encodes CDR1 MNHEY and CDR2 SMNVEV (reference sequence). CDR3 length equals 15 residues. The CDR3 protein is CASSLHAGVGETQYF. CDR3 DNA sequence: TGTGCCAGCAGTCTACACGCGGGAGTCGGGGAGACCCAGTACTTC.

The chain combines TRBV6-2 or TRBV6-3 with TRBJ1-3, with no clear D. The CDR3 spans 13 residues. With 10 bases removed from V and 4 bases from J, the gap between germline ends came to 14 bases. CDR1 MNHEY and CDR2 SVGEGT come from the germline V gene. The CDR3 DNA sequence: TGTGCCACCGAGAACGGGCCCGGAAACACCATATATTTT. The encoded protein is CATENGPGNTIYF.

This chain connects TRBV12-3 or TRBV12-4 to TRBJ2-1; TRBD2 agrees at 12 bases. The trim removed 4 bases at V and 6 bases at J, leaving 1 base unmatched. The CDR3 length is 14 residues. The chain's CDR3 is CASSWTSGANEQFF. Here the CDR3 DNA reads TGTGCCAGCAGTTGGACTAGCGGGGCCAATGAGCAGTTCTTC.

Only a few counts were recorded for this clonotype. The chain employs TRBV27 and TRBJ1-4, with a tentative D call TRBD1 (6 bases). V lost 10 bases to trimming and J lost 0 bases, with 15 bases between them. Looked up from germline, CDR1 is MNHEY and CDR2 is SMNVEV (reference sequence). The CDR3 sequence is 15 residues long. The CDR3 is CATSFGGTTNEKLFF. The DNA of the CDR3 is TGTGCCACTTCCTTCGGGGGCACAACTAATGAAAAACTGTTTTTT.

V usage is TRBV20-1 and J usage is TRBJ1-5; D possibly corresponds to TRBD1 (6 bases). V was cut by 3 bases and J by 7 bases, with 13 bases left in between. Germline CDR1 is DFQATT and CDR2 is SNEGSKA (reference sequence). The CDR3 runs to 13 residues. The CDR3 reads CSASYRANQPQHF. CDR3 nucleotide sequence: TGCAGTGCTAGCTACAGGGCAAACCAGCCCCAGCATTTT.

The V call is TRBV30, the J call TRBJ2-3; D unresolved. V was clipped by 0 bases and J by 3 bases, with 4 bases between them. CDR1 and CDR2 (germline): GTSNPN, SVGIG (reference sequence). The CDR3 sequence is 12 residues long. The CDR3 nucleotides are TGTGCCTGGAGTGTAGGGACAGATACGCAGTATTTT. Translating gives CAWSVGTDTQYF.

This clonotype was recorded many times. The CDR3 is CSALGLAGAGQFF. In DNA form, the CDR3 reads TGCAGTGCTCTCGGACTAGCGGGAGCGGGGCAGTTCTTC. This chain joins TRBV20-1 and TRBJ2-1; TRBD2 matches 13 bases. The V gene end was trimmed by 5 bases and the J gene end by 12 bases; junction bases not matched to a gene: 7. There are 13 residues in the CDR3. Germline V gene data show CDR1 as DFQATT and CDR2 as SNEGSKA (reference sequence).

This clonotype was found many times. CDR3 DNA sequence: TGTGCCAGCAGTACTCTGGCGGGAGTTAATAATGAGCAGTTCTTC. Translated, it gives CASSTLAGVNNEQFF. V and J are TRBV11-2 and TRBJ2-1, with 7 bases that match TRBD2. The CDR3 extends over 15 amino acids. CDR1 SGHAT and CDR2 FQNNGV come from the germline V gene. V lost 6 bases to trimming and J lost 7 bases; unmatched junction nucleotides: 12.

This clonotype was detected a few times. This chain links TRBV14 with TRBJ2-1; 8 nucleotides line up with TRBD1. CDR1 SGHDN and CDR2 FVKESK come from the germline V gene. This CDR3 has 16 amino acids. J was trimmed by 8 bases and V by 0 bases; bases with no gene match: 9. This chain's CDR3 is CASSQDPGQVFDEQFF. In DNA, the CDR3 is TGTGCCAGCAGCCAAGATCCGGGACAGGTGTTCGATGAGCAGTTCTTC.

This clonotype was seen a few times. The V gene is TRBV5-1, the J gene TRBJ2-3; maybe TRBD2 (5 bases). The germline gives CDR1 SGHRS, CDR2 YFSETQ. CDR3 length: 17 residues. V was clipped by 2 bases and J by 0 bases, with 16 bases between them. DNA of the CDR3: TGCGCCAGCAGCTTCTCAGGACTCCGAACTAGCACAGATACGCAGTATTTT. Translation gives CASSFSGLRTSTDTQYF. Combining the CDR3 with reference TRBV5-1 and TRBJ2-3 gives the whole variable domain KAGVTQTPRYLIKTRGQQVTLSCSPISGHRSVSWYQQTPGQGLQFLFEYFSETQRNKGNFPGRFSGRQFSNSRSEMNVSTLELGDSALYLCASSFSGLRTSTDTQYFGPGTRLTVL.

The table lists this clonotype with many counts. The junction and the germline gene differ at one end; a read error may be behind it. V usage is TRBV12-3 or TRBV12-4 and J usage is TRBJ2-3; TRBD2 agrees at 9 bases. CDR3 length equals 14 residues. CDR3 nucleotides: TGTGCCAGCAGCTTAGGGCTAGCGGGGGATACGCAGTATTTT. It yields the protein CASSLGLAGDTQYF.

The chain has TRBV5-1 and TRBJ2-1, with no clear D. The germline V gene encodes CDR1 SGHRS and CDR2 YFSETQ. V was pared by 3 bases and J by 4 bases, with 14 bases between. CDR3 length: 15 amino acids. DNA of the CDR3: TGCGCCAGCAGCTCGGGCCCTGCTATTTACAATGAGCAGTTCTTC. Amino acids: CASSSGPAIYNEQFF.

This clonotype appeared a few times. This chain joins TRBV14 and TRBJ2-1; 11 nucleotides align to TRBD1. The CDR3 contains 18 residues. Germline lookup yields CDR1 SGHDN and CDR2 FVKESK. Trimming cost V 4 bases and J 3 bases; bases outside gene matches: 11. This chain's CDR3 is CASSRRTGTGGGYNEQFF. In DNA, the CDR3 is TGTGCCAGCAGCCGACGTACCGGGACAGGGGGGGGCTACAATGAGCAGTTCTTC.

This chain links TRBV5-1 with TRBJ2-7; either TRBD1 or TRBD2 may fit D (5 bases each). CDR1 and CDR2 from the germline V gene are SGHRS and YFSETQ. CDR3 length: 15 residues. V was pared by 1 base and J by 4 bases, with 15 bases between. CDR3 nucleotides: TGCGCCAGCAGCTTGTACGGGACCTCATTTTACGAGCAGTACTTC. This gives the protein CASSLYGTSFYEQYF.